The present T cell receptor beta chain was sequenced within a study of OX40 agonist ivuxolimab in advanced cancers. Whole-study context: The dose-escalation cohort had hepatocellular carcinoma, melanoma, renal cell or head and neck cancer.

Trimming removed 4 bases from V and 4 bases from J; junction bases left unmatched: 10. The CDR3 is made up of 15 amino acids. The germline V gene has CDR1 SGHTS and CDR2 YDEGEE. Libraries were prepared by immunoSEQ multiplex PCR; TCRdb keeps only in-frame clonotypes and omits some of them. The table records tens of thousands of clones, 83% of them present only once. The specimen comprised CD4+ or CD8+ T cells sorted from blood, sampled in a trial of the OX40 agonist ivuxolimab. The TCR sequence derives from an adult with an advanced solid tumor such as melanoma, head and neck, liver or kidney cancer. The chain is built from TRBV5-8 and TRBJ1-1, with 7 bases aligning to TRBD1. The CDR3 DNA sequence: TGTGCCAGCAGCCTCATACAGGGGAGGGGCACTGAAGCTTTCTTT. As protein: CASSLIQGRGTEAFF.